This TCR beta chain was identified in a study of preoperative IRX-2 immunotherapy in early breast cancer (dated by TCRdb to the late 2010s). CDR1 is given as SGHNT and CDR2 as YENEEA, both from the germline V gene. The V end gives up 3 bases and the J end 10 bases, leaving 10 bases in the junction not matched to a gene. From the cysteine up to the phenylalanine, the CDR3 has a length of 15 residues. Only the CDR3 part of the read is kept: 45 bases, read in frame from the first base. Reading the label with the study, this specimen's treatment or condition is: preoperative locoregional IRX-2 cytokine immunotherapy. The samples were obtained from a phase Ib study that tested preoperative, locoregional IRX-2 cytokine immunotherapy designed to prime immune responses. Donors were patients with early-stage breast cancer who received IRX-2 before surgery. Regarding this clone: There is no known antigen for this receptor. No much larger clone exists at a distance of one base, and base qualities are not known.

Libraries were made using the immunoSEQ multiplex PCR assay. Drawn from immuneACCESS, this table holds only the in-frame rearrangements with V and J called that TCRdb kept. Clones are partly lost; checked studies trace under half to an unresolved V gene and leave the rest unexplained. Recorded for this sample are 25,000 to 30,000 clones; over 65% of them occurred a single time. About 3.3% of the sample is held by the ten biggest clonotypes. The source is a human donor with breast cancer. Sampling was carried out from a patient treated with IRX-2 immunotherapy. This sequence uses TRBV11-3 and TRBJ2-1; TRBD2 matches 9 bases in the middle. In nucleotides, the sequence is TGTGCCAGCAGCTTGATTCGCGGGAGGGCCGGAGAGCAGTTCTTC. This encodes CASSLIRGRAGEQFF.